Following are 4 T cell receptor beta chains from one sample sequenced in a study of CD8 T cells in Susac syndrome. Random hexamers were used to reverse transcribe roughly 0.5 to 1 ug of RNA. TCRdb processed the immunoSEQ multiplex PCR reads anew with MiXCR; each CDR3 protein has one entry. The data hold approximately 200,000 distinct CDR3 sequences, with about 94% observed a single time. Sequencing was carried out using CD4+ T cells from PBMCs. The receptor source for this set is a human donor with multiple sclerosis.

The chain employs TRBV5-4 and TRBJ1-2; the match to TRBD1 covers 11 bases. V was pared by 3 bases and J by 5 bases, with 3 bases of the junction left unmatched. CDR3 size: 14 residues. CDR1 SGHNT and CDR2 YYREEE come from the germline V gene (reference sequence). CDR3 loop: CASSYGTGGYGYTF. The CDR3 coding sequence is TGTGCCAGCAGCTACGGGACAGGGGGTTATGGCTACACCTTC. The full variable domain, in which reference TRBV5-4 and TRBJ1-2 provide the parts outside the CDR3, is ETGVTQSPTHLIKTRGQQVTLRCSSQSGHNTVSWYQQALGQGPQFIFQYYREEENGRGNFPPRFSGLQFPNYSSELNVNALELDDSALYLCASSYGTGGYGYTFGSGTRLTVV.

J is TRBJ1-1 and V is TRBV29-1, with unresolved D. The V gene's germline CDR1 is SQVTM and CDR2 ANQGSEA. The V and J ends lost 3 bases and 0 bases respectively, with 8 bases between them. CDR3 length: 13 residues. CDR3 in amino acids: CSVDRPLNTEAFF. The CDR3 nucleotides read TGCAGCGTTGACCGCCCCCTGAACACTGAAGCTTTCTTT.

This rearrangement joins TRBV9 to TRBJ2-2; D possibly corresponds to TRBD1 (5 bases). The ends were cut back, 3 bases at V and 6 bases at J, with 15 bases in the middle. Germline CDR1 reads SGDLS; CDR2 reads YYNGEE. The CDR3 spans 15 residues. The CDR3 reads CASSGTPFQAGELFF. The CDR3 DNA sequence: TGTGCCAGCAGCGGGACACCGTTTCAGGCCGGGGAGCTGTTTTTT.

The CDR3 is CASSHPLGQGKGTEAFF. In nucleotides, the CDR3 is TGCGCCAGCAGCCACCCACTCGGACAGGGGAAGGGAACTGAAGCTTTCTTT. The chain uses TRBV5-1 and TRBJ1-1, with TRBD1 matching over 9 bases. With V trimmed by 4 bases and J by 5 bases, 15 bases remained unmatched. The CDR3 length is 17 residues. CDR1 SGHRS and CDR2 YFSETQ come from the germline V gene.